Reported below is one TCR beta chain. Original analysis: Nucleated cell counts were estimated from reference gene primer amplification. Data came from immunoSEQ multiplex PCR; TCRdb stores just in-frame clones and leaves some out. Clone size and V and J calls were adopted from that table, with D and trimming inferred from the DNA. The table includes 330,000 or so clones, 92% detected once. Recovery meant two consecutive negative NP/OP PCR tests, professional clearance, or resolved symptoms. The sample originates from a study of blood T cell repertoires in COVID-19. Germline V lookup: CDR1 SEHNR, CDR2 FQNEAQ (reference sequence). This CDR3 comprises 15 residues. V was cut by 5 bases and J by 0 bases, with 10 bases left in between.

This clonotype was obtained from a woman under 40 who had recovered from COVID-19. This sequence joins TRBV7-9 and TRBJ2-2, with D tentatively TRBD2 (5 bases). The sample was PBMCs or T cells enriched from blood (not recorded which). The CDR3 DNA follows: TGTGCCAGCAGCATCGGGAAGACGAACACCGGGGAGCTGTTTTTT. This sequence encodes CASSIGKTNTGELFF.